The 24 T cell receptor beta chains listed next were all sequenced from one sample in a study of blood T cell repertoires in COVID-19. The assay was immunoSEQ multiplex PCR, and TCRdb's table has in-frame clones only and misses some. The data hold 180,000 or so clones, with around 85% observed a single time. Sequenced sample: peripheral blood. The receptor set was obtained from a woman at least 80 years old with acute or convalescent COVID-19.

The V and J genes are TRBV9 and TRBJ2-2; no clear D. The CDR3 is 16 amino acids. Germline-derived CDR1 and CDR2 are SGDLS and YYNGEE. V lost 3 bases, J lost 1 base, and 13 bases lay in between. The CDR3 nucleotides read TGTGCCAGCAGCGGCGGCGGAGCTCAGAACACCGGGGAGCTGTTTTTT. Translated, it gives CASSGGGAQNTGELFF.

The chain combines TRBV10-3 with TRBJ2-1; 7 bases line up with TRBD2. CDR3 length: 15 amino acids. Germline V gene lookup returns CDR1 ENHRY and CDR2 SYGVKD. The junction had 8 bases not matched to a gene; V was cut back by 2 bases and J by 7 bases. CDR3 in amino acids: CAISEGGGPNNEQFF. Written as DNA, the CDR3 is TGTGCCATCAGTGAGGGGGGGGGTCCGAATAATGAGCAGTTCTTC.

The gene calls are TRBV6-4 and TRBJ2-1, with a possible D match to TRBD2 (6 bases). The CDR3 consists of 14 residues. V gave up 2 bases and J gave up 9 bases, with 14 bases separating them. Germline V gene sequence: CDR1 MRHNA, CDR2 SNTAGT. The CDR3 sequence is CASSDRGLLGEQFF. CDR3 DNA: TGTGCCAGCAGTGACCGGGGGTTGTTGGGTGAGCAGTTCTTC.

V is TRBV7-9 and J is TRBJ2-3; D may be TRBD2 (5 bases). CDR3 size: 15 residues. Germline V lookup: CDR1 SEHNR, CDR2 FQNEAQ (reference sequence). The V end was cut by 5 bases, the J end by 6 bases, with 18 bases between. This CDR3 is CASSPVGILGDTQYF. The CDR3 nucleotides are TGTGCCAGCAGCCCCGTCGGGATTCTGGGGGATACGCAGTATTTT.

Only one count was recorded for this clone. This chain links TRBV5-1 with TRBJ1-1, with no clear D. Germline V CDR1 and CDR2: SGHRS, YFSETQ. The CDR3 covers 13 residues. The germline V and J ends were trimmed by 5 bases and 8 bases, with 16 bases remaining between them. The CDR3 DNA reads TGCGCCAGCAGTCCTCTCTCGCGGGCCGAAGCTTTCTTT. Its translation: CASSPLSRAEAFF.

This clone was observed a single time. CDR3 nucleotides: TGCGCCAGCAGCTTGGCCGGGGGGCCAAGTAATGAAAAACTGTTTTTT. As protein: CASSLAGGPSNEKLFF. This sequence joins TRBV5-1 and TRBJ1-4, with D tentatively TRBD1 (6 bases). V was pared by 0 bases and J by 4 bases, with 13 bases between. Per germline, CDR1 SGHRS and CDR2 YFSETQ. This CDR3 has 16 residues.

The V gene is TRBV5-8, the J gene TRBJ1-2; D is ambiguous. The V gene lost 2 bases and the J gene lost 7 bases, with 9 bases spanning the gap. The CDR3 spans 12 residues. Germline V gives CDR1 SGHTS, CDR2 YDEGEE. Written as DNA, the CDR3 is TGTGCCAGCAGCTTTCCCCGGGGTGGCTACACCTTC. This sequence encodes CASSFPRGGYTF.

The V gene is TRBV5-4, the J gene TRBJ1-6; 7 bases align to TRBD1. The trim removed 7 bases at V and 3 bases at J, leaving 7 bases unmatched. This CDR3 spans 15 amino acids. CDR1 SGHNT and CDR2 YYREEE come from the germline V gene (reference sequence). The CDR3 loop reads CASRPGTDYNSPLHF. Written as DNA, the CDR3 is TGTGCCAGCCGTCCCGGGACAGACTATAATTCACCCCTCCACTTT. The full variable domain, rest sourced from reference TRBV5-4 and TRBJ1-6, is ETGVTQSPTHLIKTRGQQVTLRCSSQSGHNTVSWYQQALGQGPQFIFQYYREEENGRGNFPPRFSGLQFPNYSSELNVNALELDDSALYLCASRPGTDYNSPLHFGNGTRLTVT.

As for this clone: Other DNA sequences in the same sample also yield this CDR3. The J gene is TRBJ1-1, the V gene TRBV6-5; D gene uncertain. V lost 0 bases to trimming and J lost 1 base, with 6 bases between them. This CDR3 has 14 amino acids. Germline loops: CDR1 MNHEY, CDR2 SVGAGI. The CDR3 nucleotides read TGTGCCAGCAGTTACTCGCGGGGGAACACTGAAGCTTTCTTT. This gives the protein CASSYSRGNTEAFF.

This clone came up a few times. V gene TRBV7-9 combines with J gene TRBJ2-1; TRBD2 matches 7 bases. In germline, CDR1 is SEHNR, CDR2 FQNEAQ (reference sequence). The V segment lost 6 bases and the J segment 7 bases; nucleotides outside the gene matches: 12. CDR3 size: 15 residues. The CDR3 DNA reads TGTGCCAGCAGTACGAGGGGCGGGAGTAGGAATGAGCAGTTCTTC. As protein: CASSTRGGSRNEQFF.

The chain employs TRBV11-2 and TRBJ2-7, with D possibly being TRBD1 (5 bases). The CDR3 is 14 amino acids. CDR1 and CDR2 (germline): SGHAT, FQNNGV. V lost 5 bases, J lost 7 bases, and 18 bases lay in between. The CDR3: CASSVTGPQGEQYF. CDR3 coding DNA: TGTGCCAGCAGCGTAACCGGGCCCCAGGGTGAGCAGTACTTC.

In its sample, this clone was seen once. This chain uses TRBV19 with TRBJ1-5; no firm D call. The CDR3 contains 13 residues. Trimming left V 5 bases short and J 7 bases short, with 12 bases between. CDR1 and CDR2 from the germline V gene are LNHDA and SQIVND (reference sequence). The CDR3 region has the DNA TGTGCCAGTAGTCAGACGGGAATCCAGCCCCAGCATTTT. Its protein product is CASSQTGIQPQHF.

This chain joins TRBV7-3 and TRBJ2-2; tentatively, D is TRBD2 (6 bases). The length of the CDR3 is 15 residues. CDR1 is SGHTA and CDR2 is FQGTGA in the germline V gene. V was shortened by 5 bases and J by 7 bases, with 17 bases between the two germline ends. The CDR3 coding sequence is TGTGCCAGCAGCCGCGATTCATCGGGGGTCGGGGAGCTGTTTTTT. Protein sequence: CASSRDSSGVGELFF.

This CDR3 is CASSVGPRGGYTGELFF. The CDR3 DNA follows: TGTGCCAGCAGCGTAGGGCCTCGGGGAGGGTACACCGGGGAGCTGTTTTTT. The V call is TRBV9, the J call TRBJ2-2; the match to TRBD2 covers 7 bases. Germline trimming cut 0 bases from V and 3 bases from J; bases unmatched to any gene: 8. Germline-derived CDR1 and CDR2 are SGDLS and YYNGEE. The CDR3 length is 17 residues.

Remarks on this clone: The identical CDR3 is also encoded by other nucleotide sequences in the sample. The chain combines TRBV12-3 or TRBV12-4 with TRBJ1-2; tentative D call: TRBD1 (6 bases). Trimming cost V 6 bases and J 2 bases, with 10 bases left between them. The CDR3 is 13 residues long. The CDR3 reads CASSRTANYGYTF. CDR3 sequence (DNA): TGTGCCAGCAGCCGGACAGCGAACTATGGCTACACCTTC.

The chain's CDR3 is CASSLGPLQGRELFF. The DNA for the CDR3 is TGCGCCAGCAGCTTGGGCCCCCTACAGGGCCGGGAGCTGTTTTTT. The chain carries TRBV5-1 and TRBJ2-2; maybe TRBD1 (6 bases). The germline CDR1 and CDR2 sequences are SGHRS and YFSETQ. There are 15 residues in the CDR3. Trimming left V 0 bases short and J 9 bases short, with 15 bases between.

V is TRBV2 and J is TRBJ2-7, with D possibly matching TRBD1 (5 bases). CDR3 length: 14 amino acids. V was pared by 3 bases and J by 3 bases, with 12 bases between. The germline CDR1 and CDR2 sequences are SNHLY and FYNNEI. CDR3 protein: CASSDQDMFYEQYF. DNA for the CDR3: TGTGCCAGCAGTGACCAGGACATGTTCTACGAGCAGTACTTC.

This clone was observed once. The chain uses TRBV27 and TRBJ2-2; no clear D gene. CDR3 length: 14 amino acids. Per the germline V gene, CDR1 is MNHEY and CDR2 is SMNVEV (reference sequence). The V end lost 0 bases, the J end lost 1 base, and 3 bases lay between the germline ends. CDR3 coding DNA: TGTGCCAGCAGTTTATCCTTGAACACCGGGGAGCTGTTTTTT. Translated: CASSLSLNTGELFF.

The chain is built from TRBV7-9 and TRBJ1-1, with D maybe TRBD1 (6 bases). Looked up from germline, CDR1 is SEHNR and CDR2 is FQNEAQ (reference sequence). Trimming removed 4 bases at V and 0 bases at J, with 12 bases between. The CDR3 is 15 amino acids. Here the CDR3 reads CASSSQGIMNTEAFF. The CDR3 DNA reads as TGTGCCAGCAGCTCCCAGGGGATCATGAACACTGAAGCTTTCTTT.

The chain carries TRBV19 and TRBJ1-3; D remains unclear. V lost 4 bases, J lost 5 bases, and 6 bases lay in between. The CDR3 is made up of 12 amino acids. Germline assignment: CDR1 LNHDA and CDR2 SQIVND (reference sequence). The CDR3 loop reads CASSTQRNTIYF. In nucleotides, the CDR3 is TGTGCCAGTAGTACCCAAAGAAACACCATATATTTT.

V gene TRBV5-1 combines with J gene TRBJ2-2, with a weak D call TRBD1 (5 bases). The length of the CDR3 is 16 residues. Trimming cost V 0 bases and J 1 base, with 10 bases left between them. Germline-derived CDR1 and CDR2 are SGHRS and YFSETQ. The CDR3 region is CASSLGVQGNTGELFF. The CDR3 nucleotides are TGCGCCAGCAGCTTGGGGGTCCAGGGGAACACCGGGGAGCTGTTTTTT.

This clone was detected only once. J is TRBJ2-1 and V is TRBV5-8; weak D call: TRBD2 (5 bases). The CDR3 is made up of 12 amino acids. V was clipped by 2 bases and J by 10 bases, with 10 bases between them. Germline CDR1 SGHTS, CDR2 YDEGEE. The CDR3 nucleotides read TGTGCCAGCAGCTTCTTAGGGAGAGAGCAGTTCTTC. It yields the protein CASSFLGREQFF. Together with reference TRBV5-8 and TRBJ2-1, the CDR3 gives the full variable domain: EAGVTQSPTHLIKTRGQQATLRCSPISGHTSVYWYQQALGLGLQFLLWYDEGEERNRGNFPPRFSGRQFPNYSSELNVNALELEDSALYLCASSFLGREQFFGPGTRLTVL.

This chain joins TRBV5-1 and TRBJ2-7; D perhaps matches TRBD2 (6 bases). The germline CDR1 and CDR2 sequences are SGHRS and YFSETQ. The length of the CDR3 is 14 residues. V was cut by 3 bases and J by 7 bases, with 17 bases left in between. The CDR3 region has the DNA TGCGCCAGCAGCTCCCTGGGCGGGGCGGGGGAGCAGTACTTC. Its translation: CASSSLGGAGEQYF.

J is TRBJ1-2 and V is TRBV5-1, with TRBD1 as a possible D gene (6 bases). The V end lost 4 bases, the J end lost 2 bases, and 9 bases lay between the germline ends. The CDR3 is made up of 13 amino acids. In germline, CDR1 is SGHRS, CDR2 YFSETQ. CDR3 sequence (DNA): TGCGCCAGCAGCGAAGGACAGAACTATGGCTACACCTTC. As protein: CASSEGQNYGYTF.